One and the same sample provided the 27 T cell receptor beta chains below, sequenced in a study of CD8 T cells in Susac syndrome. Roughly 0.45 to 1 ug RNA was reverse transcribed with random hexamers. TCRdb recomputed calls from the immunoSEQ multiplex PCR reads with MiXCR, one row per CDR3 protein. Of more than 65,000 distinct CDR3 sequences listed, approximately 95% are singletons. The sequencing sample was made of CD8+ T cells from PBMCs. The receptors shown here come from a human donor with Susac syndrome.

The genes are TRBV30 and TRBJ1-4, with D tentatively TRBD1 (6 bases). Trimming removed 4 bases from V and 4 bases from J, with 10 bases in between. Germline values: CDR1 GTSNPN, CDR2 SVGIG (reference sequence). CDR3 length: 13 residues. The CDR3 loop reads CAWNADSNEKLFF. For the CDR3, the DNA is TGTGCCTGGAATGCGGACAGTAATGAAAAACTGTTTTTT.

The V call is TRBV7-9, the J call TRBJ1-5; D unclear. CDR1 and CDR2 (germline): SEHNR, FQNEAQ (reference sequence). V gave up 6 bases and J gave up 1 base, with 10 bases separating them. The CDR3 runs to 14 residues. The DNA of the CDR3 is TGTGCCAGCAGTTCGACGGGAAGCAATCAGCCCCAGCATTTT. It is translated as CASSSTGSNQPQHF.

The rearrangement joins TRBV7-9 to TRBJ1-1; tentative D call: TRBD1 (5 bases). The CDR3 runs 12 residues. V gave up 4 bases and J gave up 6 bases, with 9 bases separating them. CDR1 is SEHNR and CDR2 is FQNEAQ in the germline V gene (reference sequence). The CDR3 reads CASSSGTPEAFF. CDR3 nucleotide sequence: TGTGCCAGCAGCTCCGGGACCCCTGAAGCTTTCTTT.

CDR3 DNA: TGCAGCGTTGAAGCGGGCGGGAAAAACATTCAGTACTTC. Its translation: CSVEAGGKNIQYF. The chain carries TRBV29-1 and TRBJ2-4, with D maybe TRBD2 (5 bases). Germline loops: CDR1 SQVTM, CDR2 ANQGSEA. The CDR3 totals 13 residues. The V end lost 1 base, the J end lost 4 bases, and 8 bases lay between the germline ends.

CDR3 in amino acids: CASSAGLAPNEQFF. The CDR3, as DNA: TGTGCCAGTAGTGCGGGACTAGCGCCCAATGAGCAGTTCTTC. The V and J genes are TRBV19 and TRBJ2-1; 10 nucleotides line up with TRBD2. From germline, CDR1 is LNHDA and CDR2 SQIVND (reference sequence). CDR3 size: 14 residues. Trimming took 5 bases from V and 6 from J; bases not matched to a gene: 4.

The chain is built from TRBV4-1 and TRBJ2-7; D is tentatively TRBD1 or TRBD2 (5 bases each). CDR1 and CDR2 (germline): MGHRA, YSYEKL. CDR3 length: 17 residues. V lost 4 bases and J 5 bases, leaving 24 bases between the germline ends. CDR3 amino acids: CASSLLTQGPGGNEQYF. DNA for the CDR3: TGCGCCAGCAGCCTTCTCACCCAGGGACCGGGTGGGAACGAGCAGTACTTC.

The chain couples TRBV27 to TRBJ2-1, with D possibly matching TRBD2 (6 bases). V lost 7 bases and J lost 7, with 14 bases in between. The germline V gene encodes CDR1 MNHEY and CDR2 SMNVEV (reference sequence). The CDR3 covers 13 residues. CDR3 amino acids: CASNPVGGNEQFF. DNA of the CDR3: TGTGCCAGCAACCCCGTGGGAGGTAATGAGCAGTTCTTC.

The rearrangement joins TRBV7-9 to TRBJ1-2; maybe TRBD1 (5 bases). V lost 10 bases, J lost 2 bases, and 14 bases lay in between. CDR1 SEHNR and CDR2 FQNEAQ come from the germline V gene (reference sequence). The CDR3 is made up of 13 amino acids. The CDR3: CATLTGGNYGYTF. CDR3 sequence (DNA): TGTGCCACCCTTACCGGGGGGAACTATGGCTACACCTTC.

The V gene is TRBV25-1, the J gene TRBJ2-7, with 9 bases lining up with TRBD2. Germline V CDR1 and CDR2: MGHDK, SYGVNS. This CDR3 contains 16 residues. J gave up 6 bases and V 6 bases, and 15 bases lay outside the gene matches. The CDR3 nucleotides read TGTGCCAGCAGCGCCCCTAGGACTAGCGCGGAACTCGAGCAGTACTTC. This gives the protein CASSAPRTSAELEQYF.

The chain has TRBV20-1 and TRBJ2-7, with TRBD1 identical over 8 bases. V lost 0 bases, J lost 3 bases, and 4 bases stayed unmatched. Germline CDR1 DFQATT, CDR2 SNEGSKA (reference sequence). The CDR3 runs 14 residues. The CDR3 protein is CSARDDRGNYEQYF. In DNA form, the CDR3 reads TGCAGTGCTAGAGACGACAGGGGAAACTACGAGCAGTACTTC.

The count of this clonotype is one. The chain is built from TRBV13 and TRBJ2-7; 11 bases are shared with TRBD2. The CDR3 spans 14 residues. J was trimmed by 7 bases and V by 6 bases; bases with no gene match: 8. Germline CDR1 and CDR2: PRHDT and FYEKMQ (reference sequence). In DNA form, the CDR3 reads TGTGCCAGCAGAAATAGCGGGAGGGCGCAAGAGCAGTACTTC. As protein: CASRNSGRAQEQYF.

In this sample, this clonotype turned up once. The chain employs TRBV20-1 and TRBJ1-1; possibly TRBD1 for D (6 bases). This CDR3 has 15 residues. Trimming shortened V by 0 bases and J by 2 bases, and 13 bases separated the two germline ends. Germline loops: CDR1 DFQATT, CDR2 SNEGSKA (reference sequence). This CDR3 reads CSARDPTGINTEAFF. The CDR3 coding sequence is TGCAGTGCTAGAGACCCGACAGGAATCAACACTGAAGCTTTCTTT.

In this sample, this clonotype turned up a few times. The chain is built from TRBV7-8 and TRBJ1-4; D is perhaps TRBD1 (6 bases). Germline V gene sequence: CDR1 SGHVS, CDR2 FQNEAQ. V gave up 4 bases and J gave up 8 bases, with 20 bases separating them. This CDR3 contains 16 residues. CDR3: CASSSETGGNREKLFF. DNA for the CDR3: TGTGCCAGCAGCTCCGAGACAGGCGGAAATAGGGAAAAACTGTTTTTT.

CDR3 in amino acids: CASGDLAGEEETQYF. The CDR3 DNA is TGTGCCAGCGGGGACCTAGCGGGAGAGGAAGAGACCCAGTACTTC. The rearrangement uses TRBV2 and TRBJ2-5; the match to TRBD2 covers 10 bases. The length of the CDR3 is 15 residues. The trim removed 8 bases at V and 3 bases at J, leaving 9 bases unmatched. Germline CDR1 is SNHLY and CDR2 is FYNNEI.

The CDR3 DNA is TGTGCCAGCACTCTCTCACTAGCGGGAGGGCACGACGAGCAGTACTTC. Its translation is CASTLSLAGGHDEQYF. The chain joins TRBV2 to TRBJ2-7; 13 bases align to TRBD2. Trimming removed 7 bases from V and 5 bases from J; junction bases left unmatched: 11. Germline assignment: CDR1 SNHLY and CDR2 FYNNEI. The CDR3 loop spans 16 amino acids.

J is TRBJ2-5 and V is TRBV29-1; D not resolved. This CDR3 region has 15 residues. Between the trimmed V and J ends, which lost 7 bases and 0 bases, there was a span of 18 bases. CDR1 is SQVTM, CDR2 ANQGSEA, per germline. CDR3 loop: CSAMVRVWYQETQYF. The CDR3 bases are TGCAGCGCCATGGTACGCGTTTGGTACCAAGAGACCCAGTACTTC.

The J gene is TRBJ2-1, the V gene TRBV24-1; 12 positions agree with TRBD2. The V and J ends lost 2 bases and 4 bases, in that order; junction bases with no gene match: 2. The CDR3 is 16 amino acids. Germline values: CDR1 KGHDR, CDR2 SFDVKD. The CDR3 DNA reads TGTGCCACCAGTGATTGGACTAGCGGGAATTACAATGAGCAGTTCTTC. Translating gives CATSDWTSGNYNEQFF.

The chain links TRBV29-1 to TRBJ2-1, with D possibly called TRBD1 or TRBD2 (6 bases each). The germline V and J ends were trimmed by 1 base and 2 bases, with 12 bases remaining between them. The CDR3 has 15 residues. Germline CDR1 SQVTM, CDR2 ANQGSEA. CDR3 loop: CSVEGGAETYNEQFF. In nucleotides, the CDR3 is TGCAGCGTTGAAGGGGGGGCAGAAACCTACAATGAGCAGTTCTTC.

The genes are TRBV7-8 and TRBJ2-1; 13 bases are shared with TRBD2. The ends lost 4 bases at V and 0 bases at J; junction bases unmatched: 12. Looked up from germline, CDR1 is SGHVS and CDR2 is FQNEAQ. The CDR3 totals 20 residues. CDR3 DNA: TGTGCCAGCAGCTCCTATCCCGGGACTAGCGGGAAGAGCTCCTACAATGAGCAGTTCTTC. Protein: CASSSYPGTSGKSSYNEQFF.

V is TRBV6-2 or TRBV6-3 and J is TRBJ1-1; 7 bases line up with TRBD1. This CDR3 contains 15 residues. Per the germline V gene, CDR1 is MNHEY and CDR2 is SVGEGT. Germline trimming cut 6 bases from V and 6 bases from J; bases unmatched to any gene: 13. The CDR3 here is CASSPGTAIGPEAFF. CDR3 nucleotides: TGTGCCAGCAGCCCCGGGACAGCTATAGGCCCTGAAGCTTTCTTT.

V gene TRBV20-1 combines with J gene TRBJ1-1, with a weak D call TRBD1 (5 bases). Germline V lookup: CDR1 DFQATT, CDR2 SNEGSKA (reference sequence). V dropped 6 bases and J dropped 1 base, with 12 bases sitting between them. This CDR3 is 13 amino acids long. In nucleotides, the CDR3 is TGCAGTGCCATTCTTGACAGGAACACTGAAGCTTTCTTT. Translated, it gives CSAILDRNTEAFF.

The chain links TRBV15 to TRBJ2-7; no firm D call. Trimming stripped 3 bases from V and 7 bases from J, with 13 bases between. The CDR3 consists of 13 residues. Germline V gene lookup returns CDR1 LNHNV and CDR2 YYDKDF (reference sequence). CDR3 DNA sequence: TGTGCCACCAGCAGCTCCTCTGAGTGGGAGCAGTACTTC. Encoded protein: CATSSSSEWEQYF.

This CDR3 reads CASSQDSPEQFF. CDR3 nucleotide sequence: TGCGCCAGCAGCCAAGATAGCCCTGAGCAGTTCTTC. V is TRBV4-1 and J is TRBJ2-1; no reliable D call. The germline V gene encodes CDR1 MGHRA and CDR2 YSYEKL. V lost 0 bases, J lost 9 bases, and 6 bases lay in between. The CDR3 has 12 residues.

V gene TRBV18 combines with J gene TRBJ1-2, with a tentative D call TRBD1 (5 bases). V was clipped by 0 bases and J by 1 base, with 9 bases between them. CDR3 length equals 15 residues. Per germline, CDR1 KGHSH and CDR2 LQKENI. The CDR3 sequence is CASSPPTEGNYGYTF. The CDR3 nucleotides read TGTGCCAGCTCACCACCGACAGAGGGTAACTATGGCTACACCTTC.

The V gene is TRBV12-3 or TRBV12-4, the J gene TRBJ2-7; no firm D call. V was shortened by 0 bases and J by 3 bases, with 9 bases between the two germline ends. The CDR3 loop spans 14 amino acids. The CDR3 DNA follows: TGTGCCAGCAGTTTAGCGCGATTCTACTACGAGCAGTACTTC. Its protein is CASSLARFYYEQYF.

The chain combines TRBV7-8 with TRBJ2-7; no definite D call. This CDR3 spans 13 amino acids. Trimming took 5 bases from V and 2 from J, leaving 10 bases between them. In germline, CDR1 is SGHVS, CDR2 FQNEAQ. As DNA, the CDR3 is TGTGCCAGCAGCCCCGAGGTAGCCTACGAGCAGTACTTC. This codes for CASSPEVAYEQYF.

The chain has TRBV20-1 and TRBJ1-2, with D perhaps matching TRBD1 (5 bases). The CDR3 is 11 amino acids. Trimming pared 6 bases from V and 8 bases from J, leaving 13 bases between. The V gene's germline CDR1 is DFQATT and CDR2 SNEGSKA (reference sequence). The CDR3 sequence: CSAAGGWGYTF. CDR3 DNA: TGCAGTGCGGCGGGGGGTTGGGGCTACACCTTC.